Each of the 20 T cell receptor beta chains below was sequenced from the same sample in a study of post-analysis software for immune sequencing data. Findings and caveats of the study: About 5 TRBV segments, including TRBV5-6, TRBV5-1 and TRBV20-1, were more frequent in patients than controls.

Unique-molecular-identifier-tagged TCR beta cDNA libraries were used. TCRdb redid the calling of the PCR reads with MiXCR, one entry per CDR3 protein. The sample includes 700,000 to 900,000 distinct CDR3 sequences, around 45% of them seen just once. Their antigens remain unidentified. The sample comprised blood. The receptors stem from a girl between 5 and 17 years old with multiple sclerosis.

The chain carries TRBV27 and TRBJ1-1; D gene uncertain. Trimming shortened V by 4 bases and J by 4 bases, and 13 bases separated the two germline ends. This CDR3 contains 14 residues. CDR1 MNHEY and CDR2 SMNVEV come from the germline V gene (reference sequence). The CDR3 protein is CASSSRSFVTEAFF. Written as DNA, the CDR3 is TGTGCCAGCAGTTCTAGGAGTTTCGTCACTGAAGCTTTCTTT.

The genes are TRBV5-1 and TRBJ2-6; possible D gene TRBD2, 5 bases. CDR3 length: 17 residues. Germline V CDR1 and CDR2: SGHRS, YFSETQ. V was trimmed by 0 bases and J by 0 bases, leaving 10 bases between them. The CDR3 bases are TGCGCCAGCAGCTTGGTCCCACGGGACTCTGGGGCCAACGTCCTGACTTTC. Its translation is CASSLVPRDSGANVLTF.

V gene TRBV7-9 combines with J gene TRBJ2-7; 7 nucleotides align to TRBD1. The CDR3 is 14 residues long. CDR1 and CDR2 from the germline V gene are SEHNR and FQNEAQ (reference sequence). V lost 3 bases to trimming and J lost 2 bases; unmatched junction nucleotides: 4. The DNA for the CDR3 is TGTGCCAGCAGCTTGAACCAGGGGGCCTACGAGCAGTACTTC. Translating gives CASSLNQGAYEQYF.

The chain is built from TRBV6-5 and TRBJ1-2; D is possibly TRBD1 (6 bases). This CDR3 has 16 residues. Looked up from germline, CDR1 is MNHEY and CDR2 is SVGAGI. V was shortened by 7 bases and J by 5 bases, with 23 bases between the two germline ends. The DNA of the CDR3 is TGTGCCAGCACCAGGACAGCCCGCACCTCTTTGTATGGCTACACCTTC. It translates to CASTRTARTSLYGYTF.

The chain has TRBV7-9 and TRBJ1-2; no reliable D call. Germline V gives CDR1 SEHNR, CDR2 FQNEAQ (reference sequence). V shed 5 bases and J shed 4 bases, with 14 bases lying between them. This CDR3 has 14 residues. The CDR3 DNA reads as TGTGCCAGCAGCCTAAGTACCAAGAGCTATGGCTACACCTTC. Residues: CASSLSTKSYGYTF.

This clonotype was counted between two and nine times. The V call is TRBV27, the J call TRBJ1-2; a possible D gene is TRBD1 (5 bases). Germline-derived CDR1 and CDR2 are MNHEY and SMNVEV (reference sequence). CDR3 length: 13 residues. V was trimmed by 3 bases and J by 5 bases, leaving 10 bases between them. CDR3 in DNA: TGTGCCAGCAGTTTCCGGGACCTATATGGCTACACCTTC. Translated: CASSFRDLYGYTF.

This clonotype turned up a few times. V and J are TRBV29-1 and TRBJ2-3; TRBD1 matches 8 bases. The CDR3 covers 15 residues. Per germline, CDR1 SQVTM and CDR2 ANQGSEA. Trimming removed 4 bases from V and 3 bases from J; junction bases left unmatched: 9. CDR3 amino acids: CSVARGLFGTDTQYF. CDR3 bases: TGCAGCGTTGCCAGGGGGCTGTTTGGTACAGATACGCAGTATTTT.

CDR3 residues: CASSQDWAYQETQYF. The CDR3 nucleotides are TGTGCCAGCAGCCAAGATTGGGCATACCAAGAGACCCAGTACTTC. This chain links TRBV14 with TRBJ2-5; D uncertain. Trimming removed 0 bases from V and 0 bases from J, with 8 bases in between. The germline gives CDR1 SGHDN, CDR2 FVKESK. The CDR3 extends over 15 amino acids.

This sequence joins TRBV6-5 and TRBJ2-3; D not certain. The CDR3 loop spans 14 amino acids. Trimming took 2 bases from V and 11 from J, leaving 17 bases between them. CDR1 is MNHEY, CDR2 SVGAGI, per germline. The CDR3 DNA reads TGTGCCAGCAGTTACGCGACCACCCGAGATGGGCAGTATTTT. It yields the protein CASSYATTRDGQYF.

The sample holds a few counts of this clonotype. The chain links TRBV4-1 to TRBJ2-1; 14 bases fit TRBD2. Germline lookup yields CDR1 MGHRA and CDR2 YSYEKL. Losses at the gene ends were 0 bases for V and 12 bases for J; bases not matched to a gene: 4. This CDR3 spans 15 amino acids. The CDR3: CASSQEGLAGVRQFF. CDR3 coding DNA: TGCGCCAGCAGCCAAGAGGGACTAGCGGGAGTAAGGCAGTTCTTC.

This clonotype was seen only a few times. This chain connects TRBV4-3 to TRBJ1-1; no reliable D call. Germline V gene data show CDR1 as LGHNA and CDR2 as YSLEER. The length of the CDR3 is 14 residues. Trimming removed 4 bases from V and 3 bases from J, with 12 bases in between. This CDR3 reads CASSRGDLDTEAFF. The CDR3 coding sequence is TGCGCCAGCAGCCGTGGAGACCTGGACACTGAAGCTTTCTTT.

The chain combines TRBV7-6 with TRBJ2-5; 7 bases fit TRBD1. Near its end, the DNA agrees better with TRBJ2-7, so the J call may be wrong. From germline, CDR1 is SGHVS and CDR2 FNYEAQ. The CDR3 runs to 14 residues. CDR3: CASRPYRGAYEQYF. CDR3 DNA sequence: TGTGCCAGCAGACCCTACAGGGGAGCTTACGAGCAGTACTTC.

The chain employs TRBV9 and TRBJ2-7, with 8 bases matching TRBD2. From germline, CDR1 is SGDLS and CDR2 YYNGEE. Losses at the gene ends were 0 bases for V and 7 bases for J; bases not matched to a gene: 12. The CDR3 has 16 residues. The CDR3 is CASSVVAGSSYNEQYF. In DNA, the CDR3 is TGTGCCAGCAGCGTAGTAGCGGGGAGCTCCTACAATGAGCAGTACTTC.

This clonotype was seen a few times. This chain uses TRBV24-1 with TRBJ2-3; TRBD2 matches 8 bases. From germline, CDR1 is KGHDR and CDR2 SFDVKD. The CDR3 is 15 residues long. With V trimmed by 4 bases and J by 6 bases, 8 bases remained unmatched. DNA for the CDR3: TGTGCCACCAGTGACCCGGGACTAGTCGCCGATACGCAGTATTTT. Translated: CATSDPGLVADTQYF.

In this sample, this clonotype turned up many times. V gene TRBV5-1 combines with J gene TRBJ2-1; 10 bases are shared with TRBD1. Per the germline V gene, CDR1 is SGHRS and CDR2 is YFSETQ. V lost 3 bases to trimming and J lost 4 bases; unmatched junction nucleotides: 4. The CDR3 length is 15 residues. CDR3 amino acids: CASSSGQGTYNEQFF. CDR3 DNA sequence: TGCGCCAGCAGCTCGGGACAGGGGACTTACAATGAGCAGTTCTTC. The full variable domain, in which reference TRBV5-1 and TRBJ2-1 provide the parts outside the CDR3, is KAGVTQTPRYLIKTRGQQVTLSCSPISGHRSVSWYQQTPGQGLQFLFEYFSETQRNKGNFPGRFSGRQFSNSRSEMNVSTLELGDSALYLCASSSGQGTYNEQFFGPGTRLTVL.

The chain has TRBV7-2 and TRBJ1-6; 8 bases fit TRBD1. Germline V gives CDR1 SGHTA, CDR2 FQGNSA. Trimming removed 5 bases from V and 3 bases from J; junction bases left unmatched: 3. This CDR3 is built from 15 residues. CDR3 sequence: CASSTGTGYNSPLHF. CDR3 nucleotides: TGTGCCAGCAGCACCGGGACAGGCTATAATTCACCCCTCCACTTT.

The CDR3 bases are TGCAGTGCTAGAGAGGGGACTAGGACCCCAGATGAGCAGTTCTTC. It is translated as CSAREGTRTPDEQFF. The chain joins TRBV20-1 to TRBJ2-1; the match to TRBD2 covers 8 bases. CDR1 DFQATT and CDR2 SNEGSKA come from the germline V gene (reference sequence). This CDR3 has 15 residues. V lost 0 bases, J lost 8 bases, and 9 bases stayed unmatched.

This clonotype was seen a handful of times. This chain joins TRBV28 and TRBJ2-5; TRBD1 aligns across 9 bases. Near its end, the DNA agrees better with TRBJ2-7, so the J call may be wrong. Germline CDR1 MDHEN, CDR2 SYDVKM. The CDR3 spans 15 residues. CDR3 in amino acids: CASSLDGTGWDEQYF. The CDR3, as DNA: TGTGCCAGCAGTTTAGACGGGACAGGGTGGGACGAGCAGTACTTC.

The V gene is TRBV6-1, the J gene TRBJ2-1, with 11 bases identical to TRBD1. V gave up 11 bases and J gave up 6 bases; unmatched junction bases: 12. This CDR3 is 15 amino acids long. Germline V gives CDR1 MNHNS, CDR2 SASEGT. DNA for the CDR3: TGTGCCGTTCAATCCGGGACAGGGGGGGTCAATGAGCAGTTCTTC. The encoded protein is CAVQSGTGGVNEQFF.

The rearrangement uses TRBV4-3 and TRBJ1-2; D is perhaps TRBD1 (5 bases). The ends were cut back, 4 bases at V and 6 bases at J, with 15 bases in the middle. This CDR3 is built from 14 residues. Germline loops: CDR1 LGHNA, CDR2 YSLEER. The CDR3 DNA reads as TGCGCCAGCAGCCCGTTAGGGGACTTAAATGGCTACACCTTC. Translation gives CASSPLGDLNGYTF.